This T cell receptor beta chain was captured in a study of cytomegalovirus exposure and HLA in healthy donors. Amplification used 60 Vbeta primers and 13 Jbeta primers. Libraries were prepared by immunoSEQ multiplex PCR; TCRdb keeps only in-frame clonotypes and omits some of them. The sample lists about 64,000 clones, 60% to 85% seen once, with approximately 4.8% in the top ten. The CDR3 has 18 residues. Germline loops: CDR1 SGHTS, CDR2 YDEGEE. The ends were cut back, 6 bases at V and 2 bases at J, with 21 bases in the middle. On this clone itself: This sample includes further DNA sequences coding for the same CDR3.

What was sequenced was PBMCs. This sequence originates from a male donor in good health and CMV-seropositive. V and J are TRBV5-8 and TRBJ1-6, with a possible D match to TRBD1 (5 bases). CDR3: CASTKDPGPFTYNSPLHF. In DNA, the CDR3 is TGTGCCAGCACTAAGGACCCAGGGCCCTTTACCTATAATTCACCCCTCCACTTT.